These T cell receptor beta chains were read from a single sample in a study of T cell changes during pregnancy in multiple sclerosis. TCRdb keeps only in-frame clones here, not all; method: immunoSEQ multiplex PCR. The sample holds about 60,000 clones; about 90% are singletons and the top ten take about 7%. Here the sequenced sample was peripheral blood, taken in the third trimester of pregnancy. The receptors were sampled from a female donor in good health, enrolled as a control in a pregnancy study. CDR3s include the opening cysteine and the closing phenylalanine or tryptophan. The order of the fields is clone size, D gene, V gene, J gene, CDR3 DNA, CDR3 protein. The D gene is left open where the match is weak. Size is stated for part of the rows, as once, few or many counts, or as a class when the clone is expanded.

-	-	TRBV4-3	TRBJ1-1	TGCGCCAGCAGCGACCGGGGGGGGAGCACTGAAGCTTTCTTT	CASSDRGGSTEAFF
-	-	TRBV5-1	TRBJ2-3	TGCGCCAGCAGCTCAAAACGGACAGGGAGGGCAGATACGCAGTATTTT	CASSSKRTGRADTQYF
-	TRBD1	TRBV30	TRBJ1-2	TGTGCCTGGAGGACAGGGGGCCGTTATGGCTACACCTTC	CAWRTGGRYGYTF
-	-	TRBV27	TRBJ1-2	TGTGCCAGCAGTTTATCGTGGGAGGGGAACCCCATGGATGGCTACACCTTC	CASSLSWEGNPMDGYTF
-	-	TRBV5-8	TRBJ1-6	TGTGCCAGCAGCTTGGGAGGTATTAATTCACCCCTCCACTTT	CASSLGGINSPLHF
-	TRBD1	TRBV7-9	TRBJ1-3	TGTGCCAGCAGCCCCTCGGGACAGGGTTCTGGAAACACCATATATTTT	CASSPSGQGSGNTIYF
-	TRBD1	TRBV18	TRBJ2-4	TGTGCCAGCTCACCACCGGGACAGCAGACCAATGCCAAAAACATTCAGTACTTC	CASSPPGQQTNAKNIQYF
-	-	TRBV19	TRBJ1-1	TGTGCCAGTAGACCGGGGTTGTCCCATGAGTCGGGCACTGAAGCTTTCTTT	CASRPGLSHESGTEAFF
-	TRBD1	TRBV15	TRBJ2-7	TGTGCCACCAGCAGCCCGGGACAGAGGGAGTATGAGCAGTACTTC	CATSSPGQREYEQYF
-	TRBD1	TRBV9	TRBJ1-1	TGTGCCAGCAGCGGGGACAGGGGAGAGACTGAAGCTTTCTTT	CASSGDRGETEAFF
-	TRBD1	TRBV5-4	TRBJ2-7	TGTGCCAGCAGCTTGGGGGGGACAGGGTTCGCCTCCTACGAGCAGTACTTC	CASSLGGTGFASYEQYF
-	-	TRBV5-1	TRBJ2-2	TGCGCCAGCAGCTTGGGTCGGACAGTGAACACCGGGGAGCTGTTTTTT	CASSLGRTVNTGELFF
-	-	TRBV13	TRBJ2-7	TGTGCCAGCAGCCCGGTCGGGGGAGGTTCGCCCTACGAGCAGTACTTC	CASSPVGGGSPYEQYF
-	TRBD1	TRBV28	TRBJ1-2	TGTGCCAGCACAGGGGGGAACTATGGCTACACCTTC	CASTGGNYGYTF
once	-	TRBV10-2	TRBJ2-5	TGCGCCAGCAGTTCCCAGGGGATGGGGACCCAGTACTTC	CASSSQGMGTQYF
-	TRBD2	TRBV5-1	TRBJ2-5	TGCGCCAGCAGCTTGGGTACCGGGACTAGCAGCCAAGAGACCCAGTACTTC	CASSLGTGTSSQETQYF
-	TRBD1	TRBV7-2	TRBJ2-2	TGTGCCAGCAGCTTAGTATCAGGGGGGAACACCGGGGAGCTGTTTTTT	CASSLVSGGNTGELFF
once	-	TRBV2	TRBJ1-6	TGTGCCAGCAGTGAACAGGGAAAGAATTATAATTCACCCCTCCACTTT	CASSEQGKNYNSPLHF
once	TRBD1	TRBV19	TRBJ1-1	TGTGCCAGTAATCCCGAAAGGGGGCGCCGGACTGAAGCTTTCTTT	CASNPERGRRTEAFF
-	TRBD1	TRBV6-1	TRBJ2-7	TGTGCCAGCAGTGGGGGACAGGGCGACGAGCAGTACTTC	CASSGGQGDEQYF
-	-	TRBV7-2	TRBJ2-7	TGTGCCAGCAGCTGGGGGGCAGTAGCGGGTTCTTACGAGCAGTACTTC	CASSWGAVAGSYEQYF
-	TRBD1	TRBV6-1	TRBJ1-1	TGTGCCAGCAGCATCCTCCCACAGGGGGGGACTGAAGCTTTCTTT	CASSILPQGGTEAFF